This entry lists 6 T cell receptor beta chains sequenced from one sample in a study of T cells in Graves' hyperthyroidism and ophthalmopathy. Amplified TCR beta CDR3 regions derived from RNA transcripts. The HTBI primer set served for first-round RT-PCR of the TCR CDR3. TCRdb re-analysed the multiplex PCR reads in MiXCR, keeping a single row per CDR3 protein. The table lists 400,000 to 600,000 distinct CDR3 sequences, under 25% of them singletons. Sequenced material: blood. These receptor sequences come from a man aged 18-30 years with Graves' hyperthyroidism.

This clonotype was seen at least ten times. The rearrangement joins TRBV30 to TRBJ1-1; D is ambiguous. The CDR3 consists of 10 residues. The germline V and J ends were trimmed by 7 bases and 6 bases, with 9 bases remaining between them. Germline CDR1 reads GTSNPN; CDR2 reads SVGIG (reference sequence). For the CDR3, the DNA is TGTGCCTTCCTAAGCCCTGAAGCTTTCTTT. Residues: CAFLSPEAFF.

This clonotype has just a few counts. The chain links TRBV20-1 to TRBJ2-7, with D possibly TRBD1 on 5 matching bases. This CDR3 contains 13 residues. Between the trimmed V and J ends, which lost 4 bases and 6 bases, there was a span of 16 bases. Germline lookup yields CDR1 DFQATT and CDR2 SNEGSKA (reference sequence). The CDR3 bases are TGCAGTGCTATTCAGGGATTCTCGGGCGAGCAGTACTTC. This gives the protein CSAIQGFSGEQYF.

The chain recombines TRBV19 with TRBJ1-2, with 7 bases lining up with TRBD1. The germline CDR1 and CDR2 sequences are LNHDA and SQIVND (reference sequence). The CDR3 runs 14 residues. Trimming took 6 bases from V and 4 from J; bases not matched to a gene: 8. The CDR3 nucleotides read TGTGCCAGTAGGTCACCGGGACAGACCTATGGCTACACCTTC. Protein sequence: CASRSPGQTYGYTF.

This clonotype was seen repeatedly, ten times or more. The CDR3 nucleotides read TGTGCCAGCACGCGGGGTCTAAGCAATCAGCCCCAGCATTTT. This encodes CASTRGLSNQPQHF. The chain joins TRBV12-3 or TRBV12-4 to TRBJ1-5; no clear D gene. The CDR3 covers 14 residues. Trimming took off 7 bases at V and 1 base at J, with 11 bases between the two ends.

This clonotype was counted at least ten times. CDR3 nucleotide sequence: TGTGCCAGTCGACAGCGCCCTTCTGCCGAGACCCAGTACTTC. This codes for CASRQRPSAETQYF. The chain links TRBV6-1 to TRBJ2-5; perhaps TRBD1 as D (5 bases). The CDR3 covers 14 residues. Per germline, CDR1 MNHNS and CDR2 SASEGT. V was clipped by 9 bases and J by 5 bases, with 19 bases between them.

The chain couples TRBV20-1 to TRBJ2-7; D might be TRBD1 (6 bases). The CDR3 is made up of 14 amino acids. Between the trimmed V and J ends, which lost 3 bases and 2 bases, there was a span of 14 bases. CDR1 is DFQATT and CDR2 is SNEGSKA in the germline V gene (reference sequence). CDR3 DNA: TGCAGTGCTAGCAAAACAGGGTTGGCCTACGAGCAGTACTTC. Translated, it gives CSASKTGLAYEQYF.